These 31 T cell receptor beta chains were sequenced from one sample in a study of T-cell reconstitution after alpha-beta-depleted transplantation in children. TCRbeta library construction was performed incorporating unique molecular identifiers. TCRdb reprocessed the PCR reads with MiXCR, giving one entry per CDR3 protein. The sample includes about 260,000 distinct CDR3 sequences, 6.5% to 10% of them seen just once. This specimen consisted of PBMCs, mostly from graft donor cells, obtained 180 days after TCRalphabeta/CD19-depleted stem cell transplant. Receptors originate from a male patient younger than 18 who had a stem cell transplant for acute lymphoblastic leukemia, so the T cells may come from the graft donor.

This chain joins TRBV20-1 and TRBJ2-2, with D possibly being TRBD1 or TRBD2 (6 bases each). The CDR3 contains 13 residues. CDR1 is DFQATT and CDR2 is SNEGSKA in the germline V gene (reference sequence). Trimming removed 7 bases from V and 3 bases from J, with 12 bases in between. CDR3 nucleotides: TGCAGTGGCACGGGGGCTTACACCGGGGAGCTGTTTTTT. The encoded protein is CSGTGAYTGELFF.

This clonotype was counted ten times or more. V is TRBV29-1 and J is TRBJ2-7; D gene ambiguous. Looked up from germline, CDR1 is SQVTM and CDR2 is ANQGSEA. This CDR3 is built from 13 residues. V lost 0 bases and J lost 2, with 8 bases in between. The CDR3 here is CSVEDLEAYEQYF. CDR3 DNA sequence: TGCAGCGTTGAAGATCTTGAAGCCTACGAGCAGTACTTC.

In this sample, this clonotype turned up many times. This chain joins TRBV9 and TRBJ2-1; possibly TRBD2 for D (5 bases). The CDR3 is made up of 17 amino acids. CDR1 and CDR2 (germline): SGDLS, YYNGEE. V was cut by 0 bases and J by 8 bases, with 21 bases left in between. The CDR3 DNA follows: TGTGCCAGCAGCGTAGATAAGTTGAGAGGGTTCGGGGATGAGCAGTTCTTC. It translates to CASSVDKLRGFGDEQFF. Using reference TRBV9 and TRBJ2-1 for the parts outside the CDR3, the full variable domain is DSGVTQTPKHLITATGQRVTLRCSPRSGDLSVYWYQQSLDQGLQFLIQYYNGEERAKGNILERFSAQQFPDLHSELNLSSLELGDSALYFCASSVDKLRGFGDEQFFGPGTRLTVL.

The sample holds many counts of this clonotype. This rearrangement joins TRBV7-9 to TRBJ2-1; possibly TRBD1 for D (6 bases). Trimming pared 1 base from V and 5 bases from J, leaving 21 bases between. The CDR3 covers 18 residues. The germline CDR1 and CDR2 sequences are SEHNR and FQNEAQ (reference sequence). The CDR3 bases are TGTGCCAGCAGCTTAGACGGTTTGGGGGCGGGTCAGGACAATGAGCAGTTCTTC. This sequence encodes CASSLDGLGAGQDNEQFF.

This clonotype has ten or more counts. V and J are TRBV29-1 and TRBJ2-3, with D tentatively TRBD1 (9 bases). V lost 3 bases, J lost 6 bases, and 28 bases lay in between. Germline V gives CDR1 SQVTM, CDR2 ANQGSEA. The CDR3 length is 18 residues. DNA of the CDR3: TGCAGCGTTGATCGGGACAGGGTAGAAGCGGGAGCGAGGGATACGCAGTATTTT. It specifies CSVDRDRVEAGARDTQYF.

CDR3 sequence (DNA): TGTACCATCAGTATGGGACAGGGTGGACTAGATTCTAGGGATACGCAGTATTTT. Its protein product is CTISMGQGGLDSRDTQYF. This sequence joins TRBV2 and TRBJ2-3; 9 positions match TRBD1. Germline V gives CDR1 SNHLY, CDR2 FYNNEI. The length of the CDR3 is 18 residues.

Ten or more counts support this clonotype. This sequence joins TRBV29-1 and TRBJ2-2, with D tentatively TRBD1 or TRBD2 (6 bases each). Germline values: CDR1 SQVTM, CDR2 ANQGSEA. The CDR3 has 16 residues. The germline V and J ends were trimmed by 3 bases and 5 bases, with 19 bases remaining between them. CDR3 sequence (DNA): TGCAGCGTTGAGGGGACCTACGGGGGCGGAACCGGGGAGCTGTTTTTT. It encodes CSVEGTYGGGTGELFF.

This clonotype was observed a single time. The genes are TRBV5-6 and TRBJ2-2, with D unresolved. The V end was cut by 9 bases, the J end by 7 bases, with 16 bases between. The CDR3 runs to 13 residues. Germline V lookup: CDR1 SGHDT, CDR2 YYEEEE. As DNA, the CDR3 is TGTGCCATGGGCCCCGTGCTCCTCGGGGAGCTGTTTTTT. The encoded protein is CAMGPVLLGELFF.

This clonotype was counted many times. This chain uses TRBV28 with TRBJ2-7; TRBD2 matches 7 bases. V shed 8 bases and J 3 bases; nucleotides not matched to a gene: 16. The CDR3 consists of 16 residues. Germline V lookup: CDR1 MDHEN, CDR2 SYDVKM. In nucleotides, the CDR3 is TGTGCCAGCCGGGGGGAGGGTTCACTTTCTTTCTACGAGCAGTACTTC. It encodes CASRGEGSLSFYEQYF.

Ten or more counts support this clonotype. This chain links TRBV28 with TRBJ2-2, with 13 bases aligning to TRBD2. CDR3 size: 18 residues. Germline-derived CDR1 and CDR2 are MDHEN and SYDVKM. J gave up 4 bases and V 9 bases, and 14 bases lay outside the gene matches. CDR3 amino acids: CASRIFTSGRASTGELFF. The CDR3 nucleotides read TGTGCCAGTAGAATATTTACTAGCGGGAGGGCCAGCACCGGGGAGCTGTTTTTT.

This chain joins TRBV5-1 and TRBJ2-7; tentative D call: TRBD2 (6 bases). The length of the CDR3 is 15 residues. Germline V CDR1 and CDR2: SGHRS, YFSETQ. V was shortened by 0 bases and J by 0 bases, with 10 bases between the two germline ends. This CDR3 reads CASSLEGLSSYEQYF. CDR3 nucleotides: TGCGCCAGCAGCTTGGAGGGACTGTCCTCCTACGAGCAGTACTTC.

This clonotype was observed at least ten times. The chain recombines TRBV20-1 with TRBJ1-1; 8 bases are a match to TRBD1. After removal of 2 bases from V and 4 bases from J, the junction contained 3 bases not matched to a gene. The CDR3 loop spans 13 amino acids. CDR1 DFQATT and CDR2 SNEGSKA come from the germline V gene (reference sequence). For the CDR3, the DNA is TGCAGTGCTAGATCGGACAGGGTCACTGAAGCTTTCTTT. Residues: CSARSDRVTEAFF.

This clonotype came up many times. V is TRBV5-1 and J is TRBJ2-3, with D maybe TRBD2 (5 bases). From germline, CDR1 is SGHRS and CDR2 YFSETQ. Trimming pared 0 bases from V and 5 bases from J, leaving 10 bases between. The length of the CDR3 is 14 residues. CDR3 residues: CASSLEREGDTQYF. In nucleotides, the CDR3 is TGCGCCAGCAGCTTGGAACGCGAGGGAGATACGCAGTATTTT. Full variable domain (remainder filled in from reference TRBV5-1 and TRBJ2-3): KAGVTQTPRYLIKTRGQQVTLSCSPISGHRSVSWYQQTPGQGLQFLFEYFSETQRNKGNFPGRFSGRQFSNSRSEMNVSTLELGDSALYLCASSLEREGDTQYFGPGTRLTVL.

This clonotype came up many times. The J gene is TRBJ2-3, the V gene TRBV5-1; D is undetermined. Germline lookup yields CDR1 SGHRS and CDR2 YFSETQ. Trimming cost V 0 bases and J 2 bases, with 10 bases left between them. The CDR3 is 15 residues long. In DNA, the CDR3 is TGCGCCAGCAGCTTGGGTCAGCCCACCACAGATACGCAGTATTTT. It codes for CASSLGQPTTDTQYF.

Ten or more counts support this clonotype. The chain couples TRBV5-6 to TRBJ2-7, with no clear D. There are 12 residues in the CDR3. Deletions cut 2 bases from V and 3 bases from J, with 6 bases between. Per the germline V gene, CDR1 is SGHDT and CDR2 is YYEEEE. CDR3 coding DNA: TGTGCCAGCAGCTTTCGGGTCTACGAGCAGTACTTC. This gives the protein CASSFRVYEQYF.

This clonotype showed up many times. This chain uses TRBV20-1 with TRBJ1-2; D not resolved. Germline V gives CDR1 DFQATT, CDR2 SNEGSKA (reference sequence). V gave up 0 bases and J gave up 0 bases, with 8 bases separating them. The CDR3 is 14 amino acids. The CDR3 coding sequence is TGCAGTGCTAGAGACCCAGTAGCTAACTATGGCTACACCTTC. This translates into CSARDPVANYGYTF.

Ten or more counts support this clonotype. This chain connects TRBV5-1 to TRBJ2-2, with 10 bases that match TRBD1. The CDR3 has 15 amino acids. V gave up 7 bases and J gave up 3 bases; unmatched junction bases: 6. Germline V gene sequence: CDR1 SGHRS, CDR2 YFSETQ. The CDR3 DNA follows: TGCGCCAGCGAGGTGGGACAGGGGTACACCGGGGAGCTGTTTTTT. Translating it yields CASEVGQGYTGELFF.

This clonotype was counted at least ten times. The genes are TRBV27 and TRBJ2-1; 12 bases fit TRBD2. V lost 5 bases, J lost 0 bases, and 14 bases stayed unmatched. The CDR3 consists of 20 residues. Germline CDR1 reads MNHEY; CDR2 reads SMNVEV (reference sequence). This CDR3 reads CASSPNPGTSGSYSYNEQFF. The CDR3 DNA is TGTGCCAGCAGTCCAAACCCTGGGACTAGCGGGTCCTACTCCTACAATGAGCAGTTCTTC.

This clonotype was observed at least ten times. The chain links TRBV25-1 to TRBJ1-1; D is undetermined. This CDR3 contains 11 residues. Between the trimmed V and J ends, which lost 10 bases and 4 bases, there was a span of 10 bases. Germline-derived CDR1 and CDR2 are MGHDK and SYGVNS. This CDR3 is CATITATEAFF. As DNA, the CDR3 is TGTGCCACCATTACTGCCACTGAAGCTTTCTTT.

This clonotype was counted many times. DNA for the CDR3: TGCGCCAGCAGCCCCGACAGGACTAGCGGGATTGAGACCCAGTACTTC. Translation gives CASSPDRTSGIETQYF. The rearrangement links TRBV5-1 to TRBJ2-5; 12 bases map to TRBD2. Germline V gene data show CDR1 as SGHRS and CDR2 as YFSETQ. With V trimmed by 4 bases and J by 5 bases, 9 bases remained unmatched. This CDR3 spans 16 amino acids.

The table lists this clonotype with many counts. The J gene is TRBJ1-6, the V gene TRBV7-2, with D possibly TRBD1 on 5 matching bases. Germline CDR1 SGHTA, CDR2 FQGNSA. The CDR3 spans 13 residues. The germline V and J ends were trimmed by 5 bases and 7 bases, with 9 bases remaining between them. Written as DNA, the CDR3 is TGTGCCAGCAGCGGGGCAGGGAATTCACCCCTCCACTTT. This sequence encodes CASSGAGNSPLHF.

This clonotype showed up many times. V is TRBV18 and J is TRBJ2-3; D remains ambiguous. V gave up 2 bases and J gave up 3 bases, with 6 bases separating them. Germline V CDR1 and CDR2: KGHSH, LQKENI. The CDR3 is 13 residues long. This CDR3 is CASSPSKTDTQYF. In DNA, the CDR3 is TGTGCCAGCTCACCATCAAAGACAGATACGCAGTATTTT.

There are many counts of this clonotype. The J gene is TRBJ2-3, the V gene TRBV12-3 or TRBV12-4; D uncertain. The V and J ends lost 6 bases and 0 bases respectively, with 10 bases between them. The CDR3 sequence is 14 residues long. CDR3 sequence (DNA): TGTGCCAGCAGCCCTCCAGACAGCACAGATACGCAGTATTTT. It translates to CASSPPDSTDTQYF.

The table lists this clonotype with many counts. The chain employs TRBV5-5 and TRBJ2-2; tentative D call: TRBD1 (5 bases). Germline V gene sequence: CDR1 SGHKS, CDR2 YYEKEE (reference sequence). V lost 0 bases, J lost 6 bases, and 12 bases lay in between. The CDR3 consists of 15 residues. In nucleotides, the CDR3 is TGTGCCAGCAGCTTGGGGACCTTAGGGGCCGGGGAGCTGTTTTTT. Its protein is CASSLGTLGAGELFF.

The sample holds many counts of this clonotype. CDR3 amino acids: CASSQDGTGRNSPLHF. DNA of the CDR3: TGTGCCAGCAGCCAAGATGGGACAGGGCGCAATTCACCCCTCCACTTT. The chain combines TRBV4-2 with TRBJ1-6, with 9 positions matching TRBD1. Germline loops: CDR1 LGHNA, CDR2 YNFKEQ. The ends lost 0 bases at V and 7 bases at J; junction bases unmatched: 4. CDR3 length: 16 amino acids.

This clonotype was detected only a few times. The chain is built from TRBV7-9 and TRBJ2-7; D uncertain. Trimming stripped 1 base from V and 3 bases from J, with 19 bases between. Germline values: CDR1 SEHNR, CDR2 FQNEAQ (reference sequence). The CDR3 has 17 residues. In DNA, the CDR3 is TGTGCCAGCAGCTTAGGATTAGGGTCCCGCGCAAACTACGAGCAGTACTTC. As protein: CASSLGLGSRANYEQYF.

At least ten counts were recorded for this clonotype. This rearrangement joins TRBV12-3 or TRBV12-4 to TRBJ1-2, with D hard to call. The CDR3 sequence is 15 residues long. The V and J ends lost 3 bases and 5 bases respectively, with 16 bases between them. The CDR3 nucleotides read TGTGCCAGCAGTTTGCGGACGGCCGCCATTTATGGCTACACCTTC. This sequence encodes CASSLRTAAIYGYTF.

This clonotype was seen ten or more times. V usage is TRBV28 and J usage is TRBJ1-5; D is unclear. V lost 6 bases to trimming and J lost 3 bases, with 12 bases between them. The germline V gene encodes CDR1 MDHEN and CDR2 SYDVKM. This CDR3 has 14 residues. CDR3 sequence (DNA): TGTGCCAGCAGCGAAGGAGGTTCCAATCAGCCCCAGCATTTT. Its protein is CASSEGGSNQPQHF.

The sample holds many counts of this clonotype. The V and J genes are TRBV20-1 and TRBJ1-1, with TRBD1 matching over 8 bases. This CDR3 region has 15 residues. V gave up 1 base and J gave up 1 base; unmatched junction bases: 5. The germline V gene encodes CDR1 DFQATT and CDR2 SNEGSKA (reference sequence). The CDR3 is CSARAGQVANTEAFF. The CDR3 DNA sequence: TGCAGTGCTAGAGCGGGACAGGTGGCGAACACTGAAGCTTTCTTT.

This clonotype was found many times. The chain joins TRBV7-2 to TRBJ1-2; weak D call: TRBD1 (5 bases). Germline V lookup: CDR1 SGHTA, CDR2 FQGNSA. V lost 0 bases and J lost 4, with 9 bases in between. The length of the CDR3 is 14 residues. CDR3 nucleotides: TGTGCCAGCAGCTTAGCCCGGGGCGGCTATGGCTACACCTTC. Amino acid sequence: CASSLARGGYGYTF.

This clonotype was detected ten times or more. The CDR3 DNA reads as TGTGCCAGCAGTCCCGCCTACGGGACGGGGGATACGCAGTATTTT. Protein product: CASSPAYGTGDTQYF. This chain joins TRBV12-3 or TRBV12-4 and TRBJ2-3; D is tentatively TRBD1 or TRBD2 (5 bases each). This CDR3 has 15 residues. V lost 5 bases to trimming and J lost 6 bases, with 18 bases between them.